These 13 T cell receptor beta chains were all obtained from the same sample, sequenced in a study of OX40 agonist ivuxolimab in advanced cancers. The method was immunoSEQ multiplex PCR; TCRdb's version includes in-frame clones alone and lacks a portion of them. Here the sample spans some 100,000 clones, less than 95% being singletons. The sequences come from CD4+ or CD8+ T cells sorted from blood, collected in a trial of the OX40 agonist ivuxolimab. The receptor set was obtained from an adult with an advanced solid tumor such as melanoma, head and neck, liver or kidney cancer.

The genes are TRBV18 and TRBJ2-7; TRBD2 matches 8 bases. The ends lost 1 base at V and 2 bases at J; junction bases unmatched: 7. The V gene's germline CDR1 is KGHSH and CDR2 LQKENI. The CDR3 loop spans 16 amino acids. This chain's CDR3 is CASSPQAGGSPYEQYF. CDR3 nucleotide sequence: TGTGCCAGCTCACCACAGGCGGGAGGCAGCCCCTACGAGCAGTACTTC.

J is TRBJ2-7 and V is TRBV7-6; no clear D gene. CDR1 and CDR2 from the germline V gene are SGHVS and FNYEAQ. The CDR3 runs 13 residues. Trimming pared 0 bases from V and 3 bases from J, leaving 6 bases between. CDR3 DNA: TGTGCCAGCAGCTTAGCGCGCAGCTACGAGCAGTACTTC. Its protein product is CASSLARSYEQYF.

The chain carries TRBV7-2 and TRBJ2-5, with D possibly called TRBD1 or TRBD2 (7 bases each). V lost 5 bases and J lost 4, with 20 bases in between. The germline V gene encodes CDR1 SGHTA and CDR2 FQGNSA. This CDR3 region has 16 residues. CDR3 in amino acids: CASSPQGGGLRETQYF. In DNA form, the CDR3 reads TGTGCCAGCAGCCCCCAGGGGGGGGGCCTGCGAGAGACCCAGTACTTC.

The chain uses TRBV13 and TRBJ1-2, with D uncertain. Trimming removed 4 bases from V and 5 bases from J, with 17 bases in between. Germline V gives CDR1 PRHDT, CDR2 FYEKMQ (reference sequence). The CDR3 spans 15 residues. The CDR3 bases are TGTGCCAGCAGCTCGTCGGTTAGGGAAACGTATGGCTACACCTTC. It translates to CASSSSVRETYGYTF.

V and J are TRBV27 and TRBJ2-5, with D perhaps TRBD2 (6 bases). Germline CDR1 reads MNHEY; CDR2 reads SMNVEV (reference sequence). This CDR3 has 17 residues. V lost 6 bases and J 2 bases, leaving 22 bases between the germline ends. The CDR3 DNA sequence: TGTGCCAGCAGCCGAGCGCCCGGGGGATACCCTCAAGAGACCCAGTACTTC. Residues: CASSRAPGGYPQETQYF.

The V and J genes are TRBV4-3 and TRBJ2-7; 11 bases line up with TRBD2. Germline CDR1 LGHNA, CDR2 YSLEER. This CDR3 is built from 16 residues. V shed 0 bases and J 4 bases; nucleotides not matched to a gene: 5. CDR3 residues: CASSQEFSGRGYEQYF. The CDR3 nucleotides are TGCGCCAGCAGCCAAGAATTTAGCGGGAGGGGGTACGAGCAGTACTTC.

The rearrangement links TRBV19 to TRBJ2-2; 16 bases are a match to TRBD2. The germline gives CDR1 LNHDA, CDR2 SQIVND (reference sequence). The CDR3 covers 17 residues. With 9 bases clipped from V and 1 base from J, the junction kept 5 bases outside the gene matches. The CDR3 DNA follows: TGTGCCAGCCAAGGGACTAGCGGGAGGGAGAACACCGGGGAGCTGTTTTTT. Amino acids: CASQGTSGRENTGELFF.

The chain recombines TRBV7-9 with TRBJ2-5; 11 bases match TRBD1. Germline CDR1 and CDR2: SEHNR and FQNEAQ (reference sequence). V lost 5 bases, J lost 5 bases, and 7 bases stayed unmatched. The CDR3 length is 15 residues. CDR3 bases: TGTGCCAGCAGCCCCGGGACAGGGGGTCTGGAGACCCAGTACTTC. The encoded protein is CASSPGTGGLETQYF.

The chain recombines TRBV28 with TRBJ1-1; no reliable D call. CDR3 length: 12 amino acids. The germline gives CDR1 MDHEN, CDR2 SYDVKM. Trimming left V 7 bases short and J 1 base short, with 7 bases between. The CDR3 region has the DNA TGTGCCAGCACTTTCAGGAACACTGAAGCTTTCTTT. Amino acids: CASTFRNTEAFF.

The chain combines TRBV4-3 with TRBJ2-2, with D unclear. The CDR3 has 15 residues. The germline V and J ends were trimmed by 0 bases and 6 bases, with 11 bases remaining between them. Germline V lookup: CDR1 LGHNA, CDR2 YSLEER. The DNA of the CDR3 is TGCGCCAGCAGCCAAGATGGTCTGGCGGCCGGGGAGCTGTTTTTT. Amino acids: CASSQDGLAAGELFF.

The V gene is TRBV28, the J gene TRBJ2-7; D might be TRBD1 or TRBD2, each matching 5 bases. This CDR3 region has 16 residues. The germline V gene has CDR1 MDHEN and CDR2 SYDVKM. The V end was cut by 3 bases, the J end by 4 bases, with 19 bases between. CDR3 amino acids: CASSFGPRGRGYEQYF. CDR3 bases: TGTGCCAGCAGTTTCGGGCCCCGGGGAAGGGGTTACGAGCAGTACTTC.

This clone was counted once. The chain employs TRBV5-1 and TRBJ2-6; D might be TRBD2 (6 bases). Germline V CDR1 and CDR2: SGHRS, YFSETQ. Deletions cut 4 bases from V and 0 bases from J, with 11 bases between. CDR3 length: 16 amino acids. Here the CDR3 DNA reads TGCGCCAGCAGCCCAAAAGCGGGCTCTGGGGCCAACGTCCTGACTTTC. Amino acid sequence: CASSPKAGSGANVLTF.

The chain recombines TRBV7-6 with TRBJ2-7, with D possibly TRBD1 on 5 matching bases. Germline-derived CDR1 and CDR2 are SGHVS and FNYEAQ. V shed 1 base and J shed 2 bases, with 9 bases lying between them. The CDR3 sequence is 14 residues long. The CDR3 DNA reads as TGTGCCAGCAGCTTAGGTACAGGAGCCTACGAGCAGTACTTC. Encoded protein: CASSLGTGAYEQYF. The variable domain in full, with the rest retrieved from reference TRBV7-6 and TRBJ2-7, is GAGVSQSPRYKVTKRGQDVALRCDPISGHVSLYWYRQALGQGPEFLTYFNYEAQQDKSGLPNDRFSAERPEGSISTLTIQRTEQRDSAMYRCASSLGTGAYEQYFGPGTRLTVT.